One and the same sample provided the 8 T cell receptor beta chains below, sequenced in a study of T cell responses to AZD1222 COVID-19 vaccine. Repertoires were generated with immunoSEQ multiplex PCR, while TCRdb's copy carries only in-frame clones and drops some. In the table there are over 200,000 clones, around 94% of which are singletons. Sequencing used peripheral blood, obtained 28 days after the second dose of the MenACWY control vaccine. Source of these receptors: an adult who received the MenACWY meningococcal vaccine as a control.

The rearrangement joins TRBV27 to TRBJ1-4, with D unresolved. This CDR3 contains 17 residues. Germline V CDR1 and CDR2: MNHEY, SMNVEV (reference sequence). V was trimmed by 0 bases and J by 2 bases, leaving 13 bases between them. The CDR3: CASSLSQWSATNEKLFF. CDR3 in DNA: TGTGCCAGCAGTTTATCCCAATGGTCCGCGACTAATGAAAAACTGTTTTTT.

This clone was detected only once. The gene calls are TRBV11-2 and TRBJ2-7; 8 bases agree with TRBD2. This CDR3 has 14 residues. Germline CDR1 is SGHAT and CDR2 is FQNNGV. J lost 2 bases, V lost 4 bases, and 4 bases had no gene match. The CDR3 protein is CASSSTSATYEQYF. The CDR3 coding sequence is TGTGCCAGCAGCTCGACTAGCGCAACCTACGAGCAGTACTTC.

CDR3 sequence: CASSQEQGPTGELFF. The CDR3 DNA sequence: TGTGCCAGCAGCCAAGAACAGGGTCCGACCGGGGAGCTGTTTTTT. The V and J genes are TRBV3-1 (or the pseudogene TRBV3-2) and TRBJ2-2; weak D call: TRBD1 (6 bases). Per the germline V gene, CDR1 is LGHDT and CDR2 is YNNKEL (reference sequence). V gave up 0 bases and J gave up 5 bases, with 10 bases separating them. There are 15 residues in the CDR3.

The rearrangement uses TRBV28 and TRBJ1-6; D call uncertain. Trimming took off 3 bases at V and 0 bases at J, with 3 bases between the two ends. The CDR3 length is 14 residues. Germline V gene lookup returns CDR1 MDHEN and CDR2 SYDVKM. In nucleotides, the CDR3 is TGTGCCAGCAGTTTCAGCTCCTATAATTCACCCCTCCACTTT. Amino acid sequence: CASSFSSYNSPLHF. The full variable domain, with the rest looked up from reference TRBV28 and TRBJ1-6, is DVKVTQSSRYLVKRTGEKVFLECVQDMDHENMFWYRQDPGLGLRLIYFSYDVKMKEKGDIPEGYSVSREKKERFSLILESASTNQTSMYLCASSFSSYNSPLHFGNGTRLTVT.

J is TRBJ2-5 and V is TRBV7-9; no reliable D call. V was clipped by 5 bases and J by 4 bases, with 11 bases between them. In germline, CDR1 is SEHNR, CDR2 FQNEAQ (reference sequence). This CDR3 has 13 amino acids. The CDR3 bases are TGTGCCAGCAGCCCCGGAACCCTAGAGACCCAGTACTTC. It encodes CASSPGTLETQYF.

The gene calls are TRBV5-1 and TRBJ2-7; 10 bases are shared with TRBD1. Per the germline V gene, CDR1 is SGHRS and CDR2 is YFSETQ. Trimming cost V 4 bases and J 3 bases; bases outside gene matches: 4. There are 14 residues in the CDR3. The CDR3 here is CASSATGGGYEQYF. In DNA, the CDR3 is TGCGCCAGCAGCGCGACAGGGGGCGGCTACGAGCAGTACTTC.

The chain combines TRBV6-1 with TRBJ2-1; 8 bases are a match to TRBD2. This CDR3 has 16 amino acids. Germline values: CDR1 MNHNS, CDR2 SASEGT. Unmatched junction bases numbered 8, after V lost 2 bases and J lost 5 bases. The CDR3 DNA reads TGTGCCAGCAGTGAATTTCGGGAGGGCCCCAACAATGAGCAGTTCTTC. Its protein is CASSEFREGPNNEQFF.

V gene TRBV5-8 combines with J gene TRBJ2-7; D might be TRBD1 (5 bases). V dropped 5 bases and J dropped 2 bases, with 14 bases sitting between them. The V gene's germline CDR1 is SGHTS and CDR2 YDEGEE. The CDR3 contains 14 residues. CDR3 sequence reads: CASSVVGRAYEQYF. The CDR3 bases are TGTGCCAGCAGTGTTGTTGGCAGGGCCTACGAGCAGTACTTC. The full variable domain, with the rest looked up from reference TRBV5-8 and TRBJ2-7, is EAGVTQSPTHLIKTRGQQATLRCSPISGHTSVYWYQQALGLGLQFLLWYDEGEERNRGNFPPRFSGRQFPNYSSELNVNALELEDSALYLCASSVVGRAYEQYFGPGTRLTVT.